Presented here are 9 T cell receptor beta chains from one specimen sequenced in a study of T cell repertoires in cytomegalovirus infection. TCRdb re-called the reads through MiXCR, storing one row per CDR3 protein. The table lists some 500,000 distinct CDR3 sequences, approximately 40% of them singletons. No antigen has been assigned to these receptors. Sequencing used cultured PBMCs, obtained from culture after CMV antigen stimulation. These receptors were collected from a human donor in good health (CMV status not recorded). Some clones in this sample may be carry-over from other donors' samples.

This clonotype was detected a few times. This chain uses TRBV7-8 with TRBJ2-1, with a weak D call TRBD1 (5 bases). V shed 3 bases and J shed 7 bases, with 16 bases lying between them. CDR1 and CDR2 from the germline V gene are SGHVS and FQNEAQ. This CDR3 region has 15 residues. Here the CDR3 reads CASSFRTGSGNEQFF. The CDR3 DNA follows: TGTGCCAGCAGCTTCCGAACAGGATCAGGGAATGAGCAGTTCTTC.

This chain joins TRBV11-2 and TRBJ1-3; 7 nucleotides align to TRBD1. Per the germline V gene, CDR1 is SGHAT and CDR2 is FQNNGV. CDR3 length: 14 amino acids. The trim removed 6 bases at V and 2 bases at J, leaving 4 bases unmatched. In nucleotides, the CDR3 is TGTGCCAGCAGAATTACAGGGGCTGGAAACACCATATATTTT. Translating it yields CASRITGAGNTIYF.

This clonotype was found a few times. This chain links TRBV7-9 with TRBJ1-5; a possible D gene is TRBD1 (5 bases). V was pared by 3 bases and J by 0 bases, with 9 bases between. In germline, CDR1 is SEHNR, CDR2 FQNEAQ (reference sequence). The length of the CDR3 is 15 residues. CDR3 bases: TGTGCCAGCAGCTTCGGGACGAATAGCAATCAGCCCCAGCATTTT. Protein sequence: CASSFGTNSNQPQHF.

The rearrangement joins TRBV2 to TRBJ2-1, with D tentatively TRBD1 (5 bases). The CDR3 has 12 amino acids. V lost 8 bases and J lost 6, with 11 bases in between. In germline, CDR1 is SNHLY, CDR2 FYNNEI. The CDR3 DNA is TGTGCCAGCCCCCAAGGGGCCAATGAGCAGTTCTTC. Protein product: CASPQGANEQFF. Full variable domain (outside the CDR3, taken from reference TRBV2 and TRBJ2-1): EPEVTQTPSHQVTQMGQEVILRCVPISNHLYFYWYRQILGQKVEFLVSFYNNEISEKSEIFDDQFSVERPDGSNFTLKIRSTKLEDSAMYFCASPQGANEQFFGPGTRLTVL.

Only a few counts were recorded for this clonotype. The chain uses TRBV2 and TRBJ2-3, with D perhaps matching TRBD2 (5 bases). The CDR3 is 14 amino acids. Germline loops: CDR1 SNHLY, CDR2 FYNNEI. Trimming left V 3 bases short and J 2 bases short, with 9 bases between. The DNA for the CDR3 is TGTGCCAGCAGTGAGGACTTTTCCACAGATACGCAGTATTTT. Translated: CASSEDFSTDTQYF.

This clonotype was seen a handful of times. The chain carries TRBV7-9 and TRBJ1-5; 8 bases are a match to TRBD1. The CDR3 covers 19 residues. Germline values: CDR1 SEHNR, CDR2 FQNEAQ (reference sequence). V trimming: 2 bases; J trimming: 0 bases; junction bases outside the gene matches: 12. The CDR3 here is CASSLPIRGPEGSNQPQHF. CDR3 DNA sequence: TGTGCCAGCAGCTTACCAATCAGGGGGCCGGAGGGTAGCAATCAGCCCCAGCATTTT.

This clonotype was observed a handful of times. J is TRBJ2-7 and V is TRBV6-2 or TRBV6-3; 8 bases fit TRBD2. The CDR3 is 17 amino acids. Unmatched junction bases numbered 13, after V lost 6 bases and J lost 0 bases. Germline CDR1 reads MNHEY; CDR2 reads SVGEGT. The CDR3 DNA reads as TGTGCCAGCAGCATCCCCGGTGGAGCGGGAGTCTCCTACGAGCAGTACTTC. Its protein is CASSIPGGAGVSYEQYF.

The table lists this clonotype with many counts. This sequence joins TRBV7-2 and TRBJ2-5; tentatively, D is TRBD1 (6 bases). The V end was cut by 6 bases, the J end by 4 bases, with 12 bases between. Per the germline V gene, CDR1 is SGHTA and CDR2 is FQGNSA. CDR3 length: 13 residues. Written as DNA, the CDR3 is TGTGCCAGCAGTCCTGACAGGCGAGAGACCCAGTACTTC. Translated, it gives CASSPDRRETQYF.

This clonotype was detected ten times or more. V usage is TRBV7-2 and J usage is TRBJ1-1; D call uncertain. Between the trimmed V and J ends, which lost 2 bases and 1 base, there was a span of 11 bases. Looked up from germline, CDR1 is SGHTA and CDR2 is FQGNSA. The CDR3 has 15 residues. The DNA of the CDR3 is TGTGCCAGCAGCTTATTTAAGCCGCCGAACACTGAAGCTTTCTTT. Translating gives CASSLFKPPNTEAFF.